This T cell receptor (beta chain) emerged from a study of CD8 T cells in ankylosing spondylitis. Overall study results and limits: A subset of motif variants has previously been described in the synovial fluid and blood of reactive arthritis. Blood of patients with ankylosing spondylitis appeared to be characterized by a TCR beta motif of several highly homologous variants. Clones linked with disease were CD8+ and fairly uncommon in the peripheral blood. Reports say disease-linked clones showed up significantly more in matched ankylosing spondylitis synovial fluid.

As regards this clonotype: The antigen is not known.

Germline loops: CDR1 GTSNPN, CDR2 SVGIG (reference sequence). V lost 0 bases and J 1 base, leaving 6 bases between the germline ends. The CDR3 runs to 13 residues. Quantitative barcoded 5'-RACE was used to prepare TCR beta libraries. TCRdb used MiXCR to reprocess the 5' RACE reads, holding one entry per CDR3 protein. The sample yields about 800,000 distinct CDR3 sequences, 12% seen once. Material for sequencing was blood, either unsorted or a sorted T cell fraction (not recorded which). J is TRBJ1-1 and V is TRBV30; D gene ambiguous. The sequence was obtained from a male donor with ankylosing spondylitis. CDR3 loop: CAWSVLGNTEAFF. The CDR3 bases are TGTGCCTGGAGTGTACTCGGGAACACTGAAGCTTTCTTT.